The present entry profiles one T cell receptor (beta chain) with its context. Antigen: not known. This record belongs to a study of cytomegalovirus exposure and HLA in healthy donors. Study context: The study's early data release held about 85 million unique TCRs from HLA-typed donors. Study-level results: The study recorded 164 TCR beta chains that were cytomegalovirus-associated. Sequencing likely produced, as an artifact, a cluster of highly shared sequence variants. CMV serostatus was the sole immune exposure information available.

The length of the CDR3 is 12 residues. Trimming shortened V by 5 bases and J by 6 bases, and 9 bases separated the two germline ends. CDR1 SEHNR and CDR2 FQNEAQ come from the germline V gene (reference sequence). The study ran its PCR with 60 Vbeta and 13 Jbeta primers. The protocol was immunoSEQ multiplex PCR, while the TCRdb copy is restricted to in-frame clones and leaves out a portion. This sample lists over 100,000 clones; its ten largest clones have around 7%. The chain combines TRBV7-9 with TRBJ2-3; perhaps TRBD2 as D (5 bases). Sequencing was carried out using PBMCs. The receptor's source is a man aged 40-50 years in good health and CMV-seropositive. This CDR3 reads CASSPQRDTQYF. CDR3 DNA: TGTGCCAGCAGCCCGCAGCGGGATACGCAGTATTTT.